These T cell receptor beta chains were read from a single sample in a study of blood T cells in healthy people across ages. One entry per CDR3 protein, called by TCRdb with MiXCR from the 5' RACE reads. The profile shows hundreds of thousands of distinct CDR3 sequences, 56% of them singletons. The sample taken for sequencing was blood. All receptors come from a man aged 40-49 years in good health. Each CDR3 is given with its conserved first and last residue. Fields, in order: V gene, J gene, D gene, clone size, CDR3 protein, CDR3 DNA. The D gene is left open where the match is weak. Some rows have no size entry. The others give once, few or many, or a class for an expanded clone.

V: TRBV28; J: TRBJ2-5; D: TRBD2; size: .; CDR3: CASSAGRRGEQYF; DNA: TGTGCCAGCAGTGCTGGGAGACGGGGGGAGCAGTACTTC
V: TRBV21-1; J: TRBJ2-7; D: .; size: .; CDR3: CASALGTGSYEQYF; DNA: TGTGCCAGCGCCCTAGGGACAGGCTCCTACGAGCAGTACTTC
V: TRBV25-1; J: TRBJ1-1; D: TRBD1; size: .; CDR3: CASMVAGTAEAFF; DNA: TGTGCCAGCATGGTCGCGGGGACAGCTGAAGCTTTCTTT
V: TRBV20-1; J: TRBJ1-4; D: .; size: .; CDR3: CSALGGESDEKLFF; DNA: TGCAGTGCCCTAGGGGGGGAGTCAGATGAAAAACTGTTTTTT
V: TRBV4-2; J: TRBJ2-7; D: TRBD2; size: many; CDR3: CASSPGGNPYEQYF; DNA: TGTGCCAGCAGCCCCGGGGGGAACCCCTACGAGCAGTACTTC
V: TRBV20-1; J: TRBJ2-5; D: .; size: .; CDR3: CSASGPDSYNEQYF; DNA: TGCAGTGCTAGTGGACCAGACTCCTACAATGAGCAGTACTTC
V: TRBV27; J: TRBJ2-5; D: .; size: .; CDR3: CASSLTRSKETQYF; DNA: TGTGCCAGCAGTTTAACCCGCTCCAAAGAGACCCAGTACTTC
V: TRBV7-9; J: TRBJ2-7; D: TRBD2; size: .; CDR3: CASSLVGLVVEQYF; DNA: TGTGCCAGCAGCTTGGTAGGACTAGTCGTAGAGCAGTACTTC
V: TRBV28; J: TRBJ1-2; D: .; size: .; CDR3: CASHREAGYTF; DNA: TGTGCCAGCCACAGGGAGGCTGGCTACACCTTC
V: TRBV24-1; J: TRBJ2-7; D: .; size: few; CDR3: CATSDRTAAYEQYF; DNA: TGTGCCACCAGTGATCGGACAGCAGCCTACGAGCAGTACTTC
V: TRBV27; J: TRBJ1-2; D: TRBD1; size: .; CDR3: CASSPYTGTGSGYTF; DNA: TGTGCCAGCAGTCCCTATACAGGGACAGGCTCTGGCTACACCTTC
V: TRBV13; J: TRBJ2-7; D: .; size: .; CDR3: CASSLGKRYEQYF; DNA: TGTGCCAGCAGCTTAGGCAAGAGATACGAGCAGTACTTC
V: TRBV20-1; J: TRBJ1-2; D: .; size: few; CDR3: CSARDLAGGAYGYTF; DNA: TGCAGTGCTAGAGATCTCGCCGGGGGGGCCTATGGCTACACCTTC
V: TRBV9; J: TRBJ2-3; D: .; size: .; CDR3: CASSVVDSAVGDTQYF; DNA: TGTGCCAGCAGCGTAGTGGACTCCGCTGTCGGAGATACGCAGTATTTT
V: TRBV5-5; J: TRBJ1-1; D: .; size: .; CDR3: CASTREGRGDTEAFF; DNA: TGTGCCAGCACCCGAGAAGGACGGGGAGACACTGAAGCTTTCTTT
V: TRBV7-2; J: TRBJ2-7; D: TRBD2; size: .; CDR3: CASSLVAGIGYEQYF; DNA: TGTGCCAGCAGCTTAGTAGCGGGAATTGGTTACGAGCAGTACTTC
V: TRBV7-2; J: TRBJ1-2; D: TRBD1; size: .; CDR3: CASSLALTGTGYGYTF; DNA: TGTGCCAGCAGCTTAGCCCTTACCGGGACAGGCTATGGCTACACCTTC
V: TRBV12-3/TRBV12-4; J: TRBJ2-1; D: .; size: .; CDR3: CASSGRKTNEQFF; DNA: TGTGCCAGCAGTGGCAGGAAAACCAATGAGCAGTTCTTC
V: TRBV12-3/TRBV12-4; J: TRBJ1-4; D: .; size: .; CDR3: CASSWGAGLGEKLFF; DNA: TGTGCCAGCAGTTGGGGTGCGGGGCTGGGGGAAAAACTGTTTTTT
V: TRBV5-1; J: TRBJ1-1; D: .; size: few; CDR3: CASSLDSLGGTEAFF; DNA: TGCGCCAGCAGCTTGGACAGTCTTGGGGGCACTGAAGCTTTCTTT
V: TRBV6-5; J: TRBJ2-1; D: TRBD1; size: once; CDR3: CASRGARGQGRNEQFF; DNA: TGTGCCAGCAGAGGGGCCCGTGGACAGGGTAGGAATGAGCAGTTCTTC
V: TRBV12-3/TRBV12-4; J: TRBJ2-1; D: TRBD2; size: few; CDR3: CASSLGLAGAEQFF; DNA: TGTGCCAGCAGTTTAGGACTAGCGGGAGCCGAGCAGTTCTTC
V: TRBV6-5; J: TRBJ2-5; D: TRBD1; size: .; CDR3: CASSSSLPGQGGETQYF; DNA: TGTGCCAGCAGCTCCTCTCTTCCGGGACAGGGGGGAGAGACCCAGTACTTC
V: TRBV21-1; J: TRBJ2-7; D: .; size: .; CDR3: CASSRGGPTSYEQYF; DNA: TGTGCCAGCAGCCGCGGAGGTCCGACCTCCTACGAGCAGTACTTC
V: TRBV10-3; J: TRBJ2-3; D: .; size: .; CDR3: CAISLEGPSTDTQYF; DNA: TGTGCCATCAGTTTGGAGGGACCCAGCACAGATACGCAGTATTTT
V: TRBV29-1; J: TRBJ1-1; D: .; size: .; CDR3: CSAGGQGYTEAFF; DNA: TGCAGCGCCGGGGGCCAGGGGTACACTGAAGCTTTCTTT